This T cell receptor (beta chain) was sequenced during a study of OX40 agonist ivuxolimab in advanced cancers. On the study more broadly: Patients with prior anti-PD-1, anti-PD-L1 or anti-CTLA-4 therapy were eligible; approximately 37% had some. Partial responses were achieved by three patients, of whom one had hepatocellular carcinoma and two had cutaneous melanoma.

Clones were read by immunoSEQ multiplex PCR, and TCRdb kept only the in-frame ones, dropping some. The sample has about 43,000 clones, about 94% seen once; the top ten hold 8% to 13%. Points on this clone: Antigen specificity is unknown.

Study-wide results and caveats: There was clonal expansion of CD4+ and CD8+ blood T cells by week 6 at 0.1 to 3.0 mg/kg. Partial responders dosed at 0.1-3.0 mg/kg displayed clonal expansion ranking among the lowest.

The clonotype comes from an adult with an advanced solid tumor such as melanoma, head and neck, liver or kidney cancer. The sequencing used CD4+ or CD8+ T cells sorted from blood, collected in a trial of the OX40 agonist ivuxolimab.

CDR3 in amino acids: CARVKTGDPYEQYF. The CDR3 DNA reads as TGTGCCAGGGTGAAGACAGGGGACCCCTACGAGCAGTACTTC. The rearrangement uses TRBV6-4 and TRBJ2-7, with 8 nucleotides matching TRBD1. This CDR3 contains 14 residues. V shed 9 bases, J shed 2 bases, and the junction held 9 bases outside the gene matches. The germline V gene has CDR1 MRHNA and CDR2 SNTAGT.